The 27 T cell receptor beta chains reported below all come from one sample, sequenced in a study of blood T cell repertoires in COVID-19. The assay was immunoSEQ multiplex PCR, and TCRdb's table has in-frame clones only and misses some. The sample consists of 100,000 to 150,000 clones, about 88% of them appearing once. The sequenced sample consisted of peripheral blood. The receptor set was obtained from a woman older than 75 with acute or convalescent COVID-19.

The chain carries TRBV12-3 or TRBV12-4 and TRBJ1-4; tentative D call: TRBD1 (6 bases). V shed 6 bases and J shed 7 bases, with 12 bases lying between them. The CDR3 has 13 amino acids. The CDR3 bases are TGTGCCAGCAGCTGGACCAGGGGTGAAAAACTGTTTTTT. Its protein product is CASSWTRGEKLFF.

There are a few counts of this clone. The chain couples TRBV24-1 to TRBJ2-1, with D maybe TRBD2 (6 bases). In germline, CDR1 is KGHDR, CDR2 SFDVKD. Trimming pared 7 bases from V and 8 bases from J, leaving 8 bases between. The CDR3 extends over 11 amino acids. The CDR3 reads CATSGGDEQFF. The CDR3 DNA sequence: TGTGCCACCAGCGGGGGTGATGAGCAGTTCTTC.

The chain joins TRBV10-3 to TRBJ1-1; D call uncertain. Germline CDR1 and CDR2: ENHRY and SYGVKD. This CDR3 contains 12 residues. Trimming cost V 5 bases and J 1 base, with 5 bases left between them. The chain's CDR3 is CAISSRNTEAFF. DNA for the CDR3: TGTGCCATCAGTTCTAGGAACACTGAAGCTTTCTTT.

The genes are TRBV3-1 (or the pseudogene TRBV3-2) and TRBJ1-2; 8 nucleotides align to TRBD1. This CDR3 region has 14 residues. Looked up from germline, CDR1 is LGHDT and CDR2 is YNNKEL (reference sequence). J was trimmed by 6 bases and V by 4 bases; bases with no gene match: 7. CDR3 sequence (DNA): TGTGCCAGCAGCCCCTTAACGGACAGGGATGGCTACACCTTC. This translates into CASSPLTDRDGYTF.

The chain links TRBV5-5 to TRBJ2-3, with a weak D call TRBD1 (6 bases). The CDR3 has 17 amino acids. Germline CDR1 and CDR2: SGHKS and YYEKEE (reference sequence). V lost 1 base and J 0 bases, leaving 15 bases between the germline ends. The CDR3 nucleotides are TGTGCCAGCAGCTTGCCCGGGGACACCCCTAGCACAGATACGCAGTATTTT. Amino acids: CASSLPGDTPSTDTQYF.

The rearrangement links TRBV7-9 to TRBJ2-7; 11 positions match TRBD2. Trimming at V came to 5 bases and at J to 4 bases, leaving 10 bases not matched to a gene. Germline lookup yields CDR1 SEHNR and CDR2 FQNEAQ (reference sequence). The CDR3 has 16 amino acids. CDR3: CASSGVAGGPQYEQYF. The CDR3 DNA reads as TGTGCCAGCAGCGGAGTAGCGGGAGGGCCTCAATACGAGCAGTACTTC.

The chain carries TRBV5-1 and TRBJ1-1; tentative D call: TRBD1 (6 bases). Trimming cost V 0 bases and J 1 base, with 10 bases left between them. Looked up from germline, CDR1 is SGHRS and CDR2 is YFSETQ. This CDR3 comprises 15 residues. DNA of the CDR3: TGCGCCAGCAGCTTGGCCGGACAGAAGAACACTGAAGCTTTCTTT. Its protein product is CASSLAGQKNTEAFF. Supplemented by reference TRBV5-1 and TRBJ1-1, the full variable domain reads KAGVTQTPRYLIKTRGQQVTLSCSPISGHRSVSWYQQTPGQGLQFLFEYFSETQRNKGNFPGRFSGRQFSNSRSEMNVSTLELGDSALYLCASSLAGQKNTEAFFGQGTRLTVV.

This chain joins TRBV27 and TRBJ1-5; D may be TRBD1 (5 bases). Trimming stripped 5 bases from V and 0 bases from J, with 8 bases between. The CDR3 is 14 amino acids. CDR1 and CDR2 from the germline V gene are MNHEY and SMNVEV (reference sequence). In nucleotides, the CDR3 is TGTGCCAGCAGTCCCAGGGTTAGCAATCAGCCCCAGCATTTT. As protein: CASSPRVSNQPQHF.

The chain has TRBV4-3 and TRBJ2-1; D may be TRBD1 (5 bases). The germline CDR1 and CDR2 sequences are LGHNA and YSLEER. V dropped 0 bases and J dropped 3 bases, with 12 bases sitting between them. CDR3 size: 16 residues. CDR3 amino acids: CASSQESRVGYNEQFF. DNA of the CDR3: TGCGCCAGCAGCCAAGAGAGCAGGGTTGGCTACAATGAGCAGTTCTTC.

The chain recombines TRBV6-5 with TRBJ2-7, with D perhaps TRBD2 (6 bases). Germline loops: CDR1 MNHEY, CDR2 SVGAGI. The CDR3 is made up of 15 amino acids. Trimming took off 7 bases at V and 2 bases at J, with 18 bases between the two ends. The CDR3 sequence is CASNSLGGRTYEQYF. The CDR3 DNA follows: TGTGCCAGCAACTCCTTGGGGGGACGGACCTACGAGCAGTACTTC.

This chain connects TRBV4-1 to TRBJ2-1; a possible D gene is TRBD2 (5 bases). V gave up 7 bases and J gave up 6 bases, with 13 bases separating them. This CDR3 comprises 13 residues. Germline V lookup: CDR1 MGHRA, CDR2 YSYEKL. CDR3 sequence (DNA): TGCGCCAGCAACGGACTCTTACCCAATGAGCAGTTCTTC. Protein product: CASNGLLPNEQFF.

The chain combines TRBV28 with TRBJ2-3, with 15 bases identical to TRBD2. V dropped 5 bases and J dropped 5; count of bases not matched to a gene: 5. Germline V gene sequence: CDR1 MDHEN, CDR2 SYDVKM. CDR3 length: 16 amino acids. This CDR3 is CASSGWTSGRGDTQYF. DNA for the CDR3: TGTGCCAGCAGTGGCTGGACTAGCGGGAGGGGAGATACGCAGTATTTT. Variable domain in full (rest from reference TRBV28 and TRBJ2-3): DVKVTQSSRYLVKRTGEKVFLECVQDMDHENMFWYRQDPGLGLRLIYFSYDVKMKEKGDIPEGYSVSREKKERFSLILESASTNQTSMYLCASSGWTSGRGDTQYFGPGTRLTVL.

J is TRBJ2-5 and V is TRBV19; D possibly corresponds to TRBD1 (5 bases). Germline V gene sequence: CDR1 LNHDA, CDR2 SQIVND (reference sequence). The CDR3 has 15 residues. The V and J ends lost 6 bases and 6 bases respectively, with 20 bases between them. This CDR3 is CASRETLGRPQTQYF. The DNA of the CDR3 is TGTGCCAGTAGAGAGACCTTGGGGCGCCCCCAGACCCAGTACTTC.

The chain joins TRBV3-1 (or the pseudogene TRBV3-2) to TRBJ1-2; TRBD1 is a possible D gene (6 bases). Trimming stripped 2 bases from V and 4 bases from J, with 8 bases between. The CDR3 loop spans 13 amino acids. The germline V gene encodes CDR1 LGHDT and CDR2 YNNKEL (reference sequence). The CDR3 DNA sequence: TGTGCCAGCAGCCAACAGGGGATCTATGGCTACACCTTC. This sequence encodes CASSQQGIYGYTF.

The sample holds a few counts of this clone. The chain combines TRBV7-9 with TRBJ2-7, with D perhaps TRBD1 (6 bases). V lost 4 bases, J lost 2 bases, and 9 bases lay in between. The CDR3 is 13 residues long. CDR1 and CDR2 from the germline V gene are SEHNR and FQNEAQ (reference sequence). CDR3 coding DNA: TGTGCCAGCAGCTCCGGACAGCCCTACGAGCAGTACTTC. Translation: CASSSGQPYEQYF. Full variable domain (remainder filled in from reference TRBV7-9 and TRBJ2-7): DTGVSQNPRHKITKRGQNVTFRCDPISEHNRLYWYRQTLGQGPEFLTYFQNEAQLEKSRLLSDRFSAERPKGSFSTLEIQRTEQGDSAMYLCASSSGQPYEQYFGPGTRLTVT.

The chain combines TRBV4-1 with TRBJ2-1; 11 nucleotides match TRBD1. J was trimmed by 4 bases and V by 3 bases; bases with no gene match: 5. The CDR3 is made up of 16 amino acids. Germline lookup yields CDR1 MGHRA and CDR2 YSYEKL. CDR3 residues: CASSQPGQGVYNEQFF. CDR3 in DNA: TGCGCCAGCAGCCAGCCGGGACAGGGGGTTTACAATGAGCAGTTCTTC.

V gene TRBV5-5 combines with J gene TRBJ2-1, with TRBD2 identical over 8 bases. After removal of 2 bases from V and 5 bases from J, the junction contained 9 bases not matched to a gene. The CDR3 is made up of 16 amino acids. Germline V gene sequence: CDR1 SGHKS, CDR2 YYEKEE (reference sequence). As DNA, the CDR3 is TGTGCCAGCAGCTTCACCAGCGGGGGCCGAAACAATGAGCAGTTCTTC. This gives the protein CASSFTSGGRNNEQFF.

The rearrangement uses TRBV28 and TRBJ2-7; the match to TRBD1 covers 9 bases. The CDR3 spans 17 residues. V lost 1 base to trimming and J lost 6 bases; unmatched junction nucleotides: 13. Germline V gene data show CDR1 as MDHEN and CDR2 as SYDVKM. The CDR3, as DNA: TGTGCCAGCAGTTTATCGGGGGAGGGAGACAGGGGGACCGAGCAGTACTTC. It codes for CASSLSGEGDRGTEQYF.

The CDR3 DNA sequence: TGCGCCAGCAGCGCGACAGGGAACTATGGCTACACCTTC. Amino acids: CASSATGNYGYTF. This chain uses TRBV5-1 with TRBJ1-2; 7 bases agree with TRBD1. The germline V gene has CDR1 SGHRS and CDR2 YFSETQ. V gave up 4 bases and J gave up 2 bases; unmatched junction bases: 2. The CDR3 runs to 13 residues.

J is TRBJ2-1 and V is TRBV2; perhaps TRBD2 as D (7 bases). The CDR3 runs to 14 residues. Trimming took 7 bases from V and 4 from J, leaving 14 bases between them. Per germline, CDR1 SNHLY and CDR2 FYNNEI. DNA for the CDR3: TGTGCCAGCACCGTGGGGGGGCCTTACAATGAGCAGTTCTTC. Protein: CASTVGGPYNEQFF.

The rearrangement links TRBV7-9 to TRBJ1-1, with D possibly TRBD1 on 6 matching bases. The CDR3 totals 14 residues. With 7 bases removed from V and 4 bases from J, the gap between germline ends came to 16 bases. The germline gives CDR1 SEHNR, CDR2 FQNEAQ (reference sequence). The CDR3 loop is CASNVGARATEAFF. CDR3 bases: TGTGCCAGCAATGTGGGGGCACGAGCCACTGAAGCTTTCTTT.

The rearrangement links TRBV7-2 to TRBJ1-5, with unresolved D. Germline V CDR1 and CDR2: SGHTA, FQGNSA. The CDR3 length is 13 residues. Between the trimmed V and J ends, which lost 2 bases and 11 bases, there was a span of 13 bases. The CDR3 sequence is CASSLTPAVAQHF. The CDR3 DNA follows: TGTGCCAGCAGCTTAACTCCCGCGGTAGCCCAGCATTTT.

This rearrangement joins TRBV5-8 to TRBJ1-2; 7 bases fit TRBD1. J was trimmed by 5 bases and V by 3 bases; bases with no gene match: 13. The V gene's germline CDR1 is SGHTS and CDR2 YDEGEE. This CDR3 spans 16 amino acids. Written as DNA, the CDR3 is TGTGCCAGCAGCTGGGTGACAGGGAGAGGAAGGTATGGCTACACCTTC. It codes for CASSWVTGRGRYGYTF.

This clone was recorded once. The chain combines TRBV27 with TRBJ2-1; perhaps TRBD1 as D (6 bases). CDR1 and CDR2 from the germline V gene are MNHEY and SMNVEV (reference sequence). Trimming stripped 6 bases from V and 6 bases from J, with 12 bases between. The CDR3 runs 13 residues. In DNA, the CDR3 is TGTGCCAGCAGCCGTGACAGGAGCAATGAGCAGTTCTTC. Its translation is CASSRDRSNEQFF.

V gene TRBV24-1 combines with J gene TRBJ1-3, with 7 bases lining up with TRBD1. CDR3 size: 16 residues. The junction had 6 bases not matched to a gene; V was cut back by 1 base and J by 4 bases. Germline V lookup: CDR1 KGHDR, CDR2 SFDVKD. The CDR3 reads CATSDLEGAKGNTIYF. CDR3 nucleotides: TGTGCCACCAGTGATTTAGAGGGGGCTAAAGGAAACACCATATATTTT.

V and J are TRBV5-5 and TRBJ2-1; 12 bases match TRBD1. The CDR3 covers 20 residues. The germline CDR1 and CDR2 sequences are SGHKS and YYEKEE (reference sequence). V shed 3 bases and J 3 bases; nucleotides not matched to a gene: 16. CDR3 region: CASSYIPGQGARLGYNEQFF. The CDR3 coding sequence is TGTGCCAGCAGCTATATTCCGGGACAGGGGGCCCGACTAGGCTACAATGAGCAGTTCTTC.

The rearrangement uses TRBV27 and TRBJ1-4; D is uncertain. Germline values: CDR1 MNHEY, CDR2 SMNVEV (reference sequence). V was trimmed by 6 bases and J by 5 bases, leaving 10 bases between them. The CDR3 sequence is 13 residues long. This chain's CDR3 is CASSPRTNEKLFF. For the CDR3, the DNA is TGTGCCAGCAGCCCCAGAACAAATGAAAAACTGTTTTTT. The entire variable domain, with the rest obtained from reference TRBV27 and TRBJ1-4, is as follows: EAQVTQNPRYLITVTGKKLTVTCSQNMNHEYMSWYRQDPGLGLRQIYYSMNVEVTDKGDVPEGYKVSRKEKRNFPLILESPSPNQTSLYFCASSPRTNEKLFFGSGTQLSVL.